This TCR beta chain appears in the sequencing data of a study of T cell changes during pregnancy in multiple sclerosis. The V end was cut by 5 bases, the J end by 0 bases, with 14 bases between. Per the germline V gene, CDR1 is SGHTA and CDR2 is FQGNSA. The CDR3 has 15 amino acids. Here immunoSEQ multiplex PCR was the method, and the copy in TCRdb shows in-frame clones only, minus some. The table has tens of thousands of clones, approximately 90% seen once; the top ten hold 1.5% to 2%. The TCR was taken from a female donor in good health, enrolled as a control in a pregnancy study. The rearrangement uses TRBV7-2 and TRBJ2-7; D remains unclear. The source material was peripheral blood, sampled in the first trimester of pregnancy. CDR3 bases: TGTGCCAGCAGCCTATGGTCCCCGGGCTCCTACGAGCAGTACTTC. It encodes CASSLWSPGSYEQYF.